This T cell receptor (beta chain) was recorded in a study of Tregs in tolerant kidney transplant recipients. Repertoires were generated with immunoSEQ multiplex PCR, while TCRdb's copy carries only in-frame clones and drops some. The sample carries around 78,000 clones, under 95% recorded once. CDR1 is KGHSH, CDR2 LQKENI, per germline. The CDR3 has 13 amino acids. V was pared by 0 bases and J by 13 bases, with 10 bases between. This sequence was found in a human donor who received a combined kidney and bone marrow transplant. This sample comprised Tregs from blood, obtained before the transplant. The chain recombines TRBV18 with TRBJ1-6; D remains ambiguous. CDR3 protein: CASSPPVRGPLHF. The CDR3 region has the DNA TGTGCCAGCTCACCACCTGTCAGAGGGCCCCTCCACTTT. The variable domain in full, completed from reference TRBV18 and TRBJ1-6, reads NAGVMQNPRHLVRRRGQEARLRCSPMKGHSHVYWYRQLPEEGLKFMVYLQKENIIDESGMPKERFSAEFPKEGPSILRIQQVVRGDSAAYFCASSPPVRGPLHFGNGTRLTVT.